This TCR beta chain stems from a study of cytomegalovirus exposure and HLA in healthy donors. Study-wide findings and caveats: Most of the TCR beta V segments (in an earlier analysis) were productive either about 87% or about 30% of the time. Most sequenced TCRs were rare (though some public TCRs occurred in many donors).

The PCR was carried out with 60 Vbeta primers and 13 Jbeta primers. Measured with immunoSEQ multiplex PCR; TCRdb has only the in-frame clones, and not every one. The sample records about 130,000 clones, roughly 78% being singletons. A remark on this clone: As yet, its antigen is unknown.

The ends were cut back, 4 bases at V and 4 bases at J, with 12 bases in the middle. CDR3 size: 14 residues. Germline CDR1 reads SGHRS; CDR2 reads YFSETQ. This clonotype was obtained from a man aged 25-40 years in good health. The rearrangement links TRBV5-1 to TRBJ1-5; no reliable D call. Sequencing used PBMCs. For the CDR3, the DNA is TGCGCCAGCAGCCCCGGAGGAAGGAATCAGCCCCAGCATTTT. Translating it yields CASSPGGRNQPQHF. Looking up the rest from reference TRBV5-1 and TRBJ1-5 gives the full variable domain: KAGVTQTPRYLIKTRGQQVTLSCSPISGHRSVSWYQQTPGQGLQFLFEYFSETQRNKGNFPGRFSGRQFSNSRSEMNVSTLELGDSALYLCASSPGGRNQPQHFGDGTRLSIL.